This T cell receptor beta chain was sequenced for a study of vaccination effects on CD4 cells after COVID-19. Study at large: Antigen-specific CD4+ T cells were expanded (with viral peptide pools) by the ViraFEST assay ahead of sequencing.

Broader study findings: Long after vaccination, the clones induced by infection and by vaccine shrank markedly in size.

Between days 9 and 11 of culture, CD4+ T cells were separated out. Two doses of either BNT162b2 or mRNA-1273 were given to each participant. The CDR3 is 14 residues long. Looked up from germline, CDR1 is MNHEY and CDR2 is SMNVEV (reference sequence). V dropped 8 bases and J dropped 6 bases, with 16 bases sitting between them. This clone is a singleton in its sample. Its antigen is unidentified. Profiled with immunoSEQ multiplex PCR; TCRdb holds only in-frame clones, not every one. The top ten hold 2.2% of the sample, which has 66,000 or so clones, around 74% seen once. This clonotype originated in a human donor who received a COVID-19 vaccine. The sample consisted of CD4+ T cells from PBMCs cultured without peptide, taken after COVID-19 vaccination. V is TRBV27 and J is TRBJ1-4; the D gene is possibly TRBD1 (5 bases). The CDR3, as DNA: TGTGCCAGCGGTCGTGGGGCAGTGGATGAAAAACTGTTTTTT. Amino acid sequence: CASGRGAVDEKLFF.